This entry describes one TCR beta chain. This specimen comes from a study of cytotoxic CD8 clonotypes in ibrutinib-treated CLL. Looking at the study overall: Per sample, productive templates averaged approximately 250,000 and productive rearrangements averaged roughly 91,000.

Sequencing was performed with immunoSEQ multiplex PCR; in TCRdb, only in-frame clones are kept and a portion is missing. The table shows around 310,000 clones, with roughly 80% occurring only once. The length of the CDR3 is 15 residues. Germline V gene sequence: CDR1 SGHVS, CDR2 FNYEAQ. With 5 bases clipped from V and 3 bases from J, the junction kept 10 bases outside the gene matches. Sequencing was performed on PBMCs, taken before ibrutinib treatment. This receptor was obtained from a human donor with chronic lymphocytic leukemia. The chain uses TRBV7-6 and TRBJ2-7, with 7 bases fitting TRBD2. CDR3 in amino acids: CASSPEGREFYEQYF. As DNA, the CDR3 is TGTGCCAGCAGCCCAGAGGGGAGGGAATTCTACGAGCAGTACTTC.